This is a list of T cell receptor beta chains from one sample in a study of radiotherapy plus CTLA-4 blockade in lung cancer. Assay used: immunoSEQ multiplex PCR; TCRdb lists only in-frame clones, some missing. The data hold 85,000 to 100,000 clones, with about three quarters observed a single time. Sequencing was performed on peripheral blood, taken from a patient treated with radiotherapy plus ipilimumab. The receptors derive from a human donor with non-small cell lung cancer that progressed on radiotherapy plus ipilimumab. Both conserved end residues are part of each CDR3.

CDR3 protein: CASSIVAGYSNQPQHF
V gene: TRBV19
J gene: TRBJ1-5
CDR3 length: 16

CDR3 protein: CASSLSRARDTQYF
V gene: TRBV7-2
J gene: TRBJ2-3
CDR3 length: 14

CDR3 protein: CASSLGQTEAFF
V gene: TRBV28
J gene: TRBJ1-1
CDR3 length: 12

CDR3 protein: CASSPTWGREYF
V gene: TRBV21-1
J gene: TRBJ2-7
CDR3 length: 12

CDR3 protein: CASSLATGGNTEAFF
V gene: TRBV7-2
J gene: TRBJ1-1
CDR3 length: 15

CDR3 protein: CASSSDRQGAGNTIYF
V gene: TRBV28
J gene: TRBJ1-3
CDR3 length: 16

CDR3 protein: CASSARTAYQETQYF
V gene: TRBV7-8
J gene: TRBJ2-5
CDR3 length: 15

CDR3 protein: CASSLEGGELFF
V gene: TRBV5-1
J gene: TRBJ2-2
CDR3 length: 12

CDR3 protein: CASTLPGSGANVLTF
V gene: TRBV5-5
J gene: TRBJ2-6
CDR3 length: 15

CDR3 protein: CASRFGLSGGFLTDTQYF
V gene: TRBV12-2
J gene: TRBJ2-3
CDR3 length: 18

CDR3 protein: CASSEGPPSYEQYF
V gene: TRBV2
J gene: TRBJ2-7
CDR3 length: 14

CDR3 protein: CAISEFTDTQYF
V gene: TRBV10-3
J gene: TRBJ2-3
CDR3 length: 12

CDR3 protein: CASSLGSEYEQYF
V gene: TRBV5-1
J gene: TRBJ2-7
CDR3 length: 13

CDR3 protein: CASSSDRGSGELFF
V gene: TRBV7-9
J gene: TRBJ2-2
CDR3 length: 14

CDR3 protein: CASSSTLNQVNEQFF
V gene: TRBV5-6
J gene: TRBJ2-1
CDR3 length: 15

CDR3 protein: CASSPRRDPLEQYF
V gene: TRBV7-2
J gene: TRBJ2-7
CDR3 length: 14

CDR3 protein: CASGADSNTEAFF
V gene: TRBV12-5
J gene: TRBJ1-1
CDR3 length: 13

CDR3 protein: CASSADRNTEAFF
V gene: TRBV5-4
J gene: TRBJ1-1
CDR3 length: 13